These T cell receptor beta chains were read from a single sample in a study of T cells in Graves' hyperthyroidism and ophthalmopathy. TCRdb ran MiXCR on the multiplex PCR reads and lists one entry per CDR3 protein. The sample has some 500,000 distinct CDR3 sequences; around an eighth are singletons. The sample consisted of blood. The receptors here all came from a woman under 30 with Graves' hyperthyroidism. CDR3s leave out the opening cysteine and the closing phenylalanine or tryptophan. Each record gives: V gene, D gene, CDR3 protein. A D gene is named only where the DNA matches it firmly.

>TRBV3-1|.
ASSQGEGEQY
>TRBV7-2|.
ASSLKQGYNSPLH
>TRBV6-1|.
ASSATGEKLF
>TRBV24-1|.
ATSDTGPGTGELF
>TRBV4-1|.
ASSPSTPLRQF
>TRBV30|.
AWSVPGSTDTQY
>TRBV10-3|TRBD2
AIWREEHNEQF
>TRBV19|TRBD1
ASSGQGASEQY
>TRBV4-1|.
ASSPTGSTIY
>TRBV20-1|TRBD1
SASSLVRDRVQPQH
>TRBV11-2|.
ASSRAGTPGNQPQH
>TRBV7-8|TRBD2
ASTPRASGAGELF
>TRBV18|.
ANSPHRQDEAF
>TRBV2|TRBD1
ASSAGQGAGTQY
>TRBV20-1|.
SGGGSMDTEAF
>TRBV5-6|TRBD2
ASSFTGGINIQY
>TRBV19|TRBD1
ASSRDRENQPQH
>TRBV14|.
ASSQGGPSSGNTIY
>TRBV12-5|TRBD1
ASGLVSPPGGENTEAF
>TRBV7-9|.
ASSLAGRRETQY
>TRBV5-1|TRBD2
ASSLGASGMLTGELF
>TRBV11-3|TRBD2
ASSLYTSGRAKVF
>TRBV12-3/TRBV12-4|TRBD2
ASSLYGLAETYEQY
>TRBV20-1|TRBD2
SARTSGRGGEETQY
>TRBV12-3/TRBV12-4|.
ASSLGFVAGELF
>TRBV6-1|TRBD2
ASRHGPGLAGVEDEQY
>TRBV5-1|.
ASSLGTMREKLF
>TRBV4-1|.
ASSQQTKDTDTQY
>TRBV11-2|TRBD2
ASSPGGLATDTQY